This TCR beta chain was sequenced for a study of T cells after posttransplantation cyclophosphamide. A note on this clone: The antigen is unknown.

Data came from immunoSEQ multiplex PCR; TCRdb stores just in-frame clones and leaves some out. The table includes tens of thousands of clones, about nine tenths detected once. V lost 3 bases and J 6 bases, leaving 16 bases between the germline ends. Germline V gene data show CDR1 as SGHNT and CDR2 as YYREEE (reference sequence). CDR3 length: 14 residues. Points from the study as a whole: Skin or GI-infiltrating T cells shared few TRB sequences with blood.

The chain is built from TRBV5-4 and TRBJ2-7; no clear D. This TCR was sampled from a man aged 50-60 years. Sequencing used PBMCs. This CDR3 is CASSSPTRPREQYF. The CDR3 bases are TGTGCCAGCAGCTCCCCGACTCGGCCGCGCGAGCAGTACTTC.